These T cell receptor beta chains were read from a single sample in a study of blood T cell repertoires in COVID-19. Clones were sequenced by immunoSEQ multiplex PCR, and TCRdb holds only the in-frame ones, with some missing. The sample has over 60,000 clones, 65% to 90% seen once; the top ten hold roughly a sixth. Sequencing was carried out using peripheral blood. The source is a man older than 75 with active COVID-19. The CDR3 runs from the conserved cysteine through the conserved F or W. D genes are given only for firm matches. The size field is filled for only some rows; it gives once, few, many or a size class.

clone_size,j_call,d_call,v_call,cdr3_nt,cdr3_aa
.,TRBJ1-5,.,TRBV27,TGTGCCAGCAGCCCGGGTAGCAATCAGCCCCAGCATTTT,CASSPGSNQPQHF
many,TRBJ2-5,.,TRBV10-3,TGTGCCATCAGTGAGCCTTCCCGGAGGGCCCAGTACTTC,CAISEPSRRAQYF
.,TRBJ1-5,.,TRBV18,TGTGCCAGCTCAGGCGGGACGGGTCAGCCCCAGCATTTT,CASSGGTGQPQHF
.,TRBJ2-1,TRBD1,TRBV5-5,TGTGCCAGCAGCCCCAGTGGACAGGGGTATGAGCAGTTCTTC,CASSPSGQGYEQFF
.,TRBJ2-3,TRBD1,TRBV28,TGTGCCAGCAGCCGAGGGCCCGAGGGACAGGGGGCCACAGATACGCAGTATTTT,CASSRGPEGQGATDTQYF
.,TRBJ2-5,TRBD2,TRBV7-2,TGTGCCAGCAGCTTAGCTAGCGGGAGGATAGGAGAGACCCAGTACTTC,CASSLASGRIGETQYF
.,TRBJ2-1,TRBD2,TRBV5-1,TGCGCCAGCAGTCTGCGGCTAGCGGGGTCCAATGAGCAGTTCTTC,CASSLRLAGSNEQFF
.,TRBJ1-1,.,TRBV12-3/TRBV12-4,TGTGCCAGCAGCATACAATCCGGGACAGAAGCTTTCTTT,CASSIQSGTEAFF
once,TRBJ1-2,TRBD1,TRBV3-1/TRBV3-2,TGTGCCAGCACTACAGGGGTTAACTATGGCTACACCTTC,CASTTGVNYGYTF
.,TRBJ2-7,.,TRBV9,TGTGCCAGCAGCGTAGGGGCACTGTCCTACGAGCAGTACTTC,CASSVGALSYEQYF
.,TRBJ1-4,.,TRBV4-3,TGCGCCAGCAGCCAAGATGTTTATGGGGGGGAAAAACTGTTTTTT,CASSQDVYGGEKLFF
.,TRBJ1-5,.,TRBV6-1,TGTGCCAGCAGTGAACTATTCTCCCATAGCAATCAGCCCCAGCATTTT,CASSELFSHSNQPQHF
many,TRBJ1-2,TRBD1,TRBV5-6,TGTGCCAGCAGCCCTCACAGGGGAGGCTACACCTTC,CASSPHRGGYTF
.,TRBJ2-7,.,TRBV27,TGTGCCAGCAGTTTAGGGGGCAACCCGTCTACTTTGGGTGAGCAGTACTTC,CASSLGGNPSTLGEQYF
.,TRBJ2-6,.,TRBV5-1,TGCGCCAGCAGCTTCTTCGACAGGTTTGGGGCCAACGTCCTGACTTTC,CASSFFDRFGANVLTF
.,TRBJ2-7,.,TRBV4-2,TGTGCCAGCAGCCAAGATTGGAGGACCGAGCAGTACTTC,CASSQDWRTEQYF
.,TRBJ1-5,.,TRBV7-8,TGTGCCAGCAGCCCCACAGGTCCGCATCAGCCCCAGCATTTT,CASSPTGPHQPQHF
.,TRBJ1-2,TRBD1,TRBV5-4,TGTGCCAGCAGCTCACCCAAACAGGGGGTGAACTATGGCTACACCTTC,CASSSPKQGVNYGYTF
.,TRBJ1-2,.,TRBV12-3/TRBV12-4,TGTGCCAGCAGTAGACAGGACTATGGCTACACCTTC,CASSRQDYGYTF
.,TRBJ2-1,.,TRBV5-1,TGCGCCAGCAGCTCCGGACAGAGCTCCTACAATGAGCAGTTCTTC,CASSSGQSSYNEQFF
.,TRBJ2-1,.,TRBV6-2/TRBV6-3,TGTGCCAGCAGTTACTCTAACTATGGTGGTGAGCAGTTCTTC,CASSYSNYGGEQFF
.,TRBJ2-3,.,TRBV10-3,TGTGCCATCAGTGGGGGGACTCCTAGCACAGATACGCAGTATTTT,CAISGGTPSTDTQYF
.,TRBJ1-2,TRBD1,TRBV6-5,TGTGCCAGCAGCCACCAAGGGGGGGACAGGGTTGCCTACACCTTC,CASSHQGGDRVAYTF
.,TRBJ2-5,TRBD1,TRBV18,TGTGCCAGCTCACCGGGACAGCACCAAGAGACCCAGTACTTC,CASSPGQHQETQYF
.,TRBJ1-2,TRBD1,TRBV20-1,TGCAGTGCTAGTAGGGGCATGGGACAGGGGGTGGGTGGCTACACCTTC,CSASRGMGQGVGGYTF
.,TRBJ2-3,TRBD2,TRBV7-9,TGTGCCAGCAGCTTATCTAGCGGATACACAGATACGCAGTATTTT,CASSLSSGYTDTQYF
.,TRBJ1-2,TRBD1,TRBV18,TGTGCCAGCTCACTCGCACGGACAGGAGGCTACACCTTC,CASSLARTGGYTF
.,TRBJ2-5,TRBD2,TRBV6-1,TGTGCCAGCAGTGAAATCCCCCTAGCGGGGAAAGAGACCCAGTACTTC,CASSEIPLAGKETQYF
once,TRBJ2-1,.,TRBV7-6,TGTGCCAGCAGCTTAAGTCAGGTTACGTACAATGAGCAGTTCTTC,CASSLSQVTYNEQFF
.,TRBJ2-5,TRBD2,TRBV11-2,TGTGCCAGCAGCTTAGGATGGGGGGGAGAGGAGACCCAGTACTTC,CASSLGWGGEETQYF
.,TRBJ2-7,TRBD2,TRBV5-5,TGTGCCAGCAGATCGACCGGGACTACCTACGAGCAGTACTTC,CASRSTGTTYEQYF
.,TRBJ2-7,TRBD1,TRBV5-5,TGTGCCAGCAGTTACAGGGGGCGCGAGCAGTACTTC,CASSYRGREQYF
.,TRBJ2-1,TRBD2,TRBV15,TGTGCCACCAGCAGAGGGACTAGCGGCAATACCGCTCGCTACAATGAGCAGTTCTTC,CATSRGTSGNTARYNEQFF